This entry lists 15 T cell receptor beta chains sequenced from one sample in a study of memory CD4+ T cells and cytomegalovirus serostatus. TCRdb's table, derived via immunoSEQ multiplex PCR, lists solely in-frame clones and lacks some. The sample lists 55,000 to 60,000 clones, 81% occurring once. The sort gate was single viable CD3+CD4+CD8-CD45RO+ cells for memory CD4+ T cells. Sequencing was done on a sample of memory CD4+ T cells from blood. These receptors were taken from an adult in good health and CMV-seronegative.

The chain is built from TRBV27 and TRBJ2-7, with 8 bases identical to TRBD1. The CDR3 is 14 residues long. V shed 4 bases and J 4 bases; nucleotides not matched to a gene: 6. Looked up from germline, CDR1 is MNHEY and CDR2 is SMNVEV (reference sequence). The CDR3: CASSSPGQGYEQYF. The CDR3 nucleotides read TGTGCCAGCAGTTCTCCCGGACAGGGTTACGAGCAGTACTTC.

The chain joins TRBV4-2 to TRBJ2-7, with a possible D match to TRBD2 (6 bases). CDR3 length: 17 residues. Germline CDR1 LGHNA, CDR2 YNFKEQ. With 4 bases removed from V and 2 bases from J, the gap between germline ends came to 21 bases. The chain's CDR3 is CASSPGTALRGAYEQYF. DNA for the CDR3: TGTGCCAGCAGCCCCGGGACGGCTTTACGCGGGGCCTACGAGCAGTACTTC.

The rearrangement links TRBV11-2 to TRBJ2-3, with D perhaps TRBD1 or TRBD2 (5 bases each). V was pared by 5 bases and J by 4 bases, with 19 bases between. From germline, CDR1 is SGHAT and CDR2 FQNNGV. The CDR3 runs to 16 residues. The CDR3 here is CASSLRPGPVSDTQYF. In DNA form, the CDR3 reads TGTGCCAGCAGCCTCAGACCGGGACCCGTCTCAGATACGCAGTATTTT.

This clone was seen a few times. The rearrangement uses TRBV15 and TRBJ1-1, with D hard to call. V lost 8 bases and J lost 4, with 17 bases in between. The CDR3 contains 14 residues. Germline V gene data show CDR1 as LNHNV and CDR2 as YYDKDF (reference sequence). CDR3 in DNA: TGTGCCACCGGCGGCGGGGAGGTGACCACTGAAGCTTTCTTT. It specifies CATGGGEVTTEAFF.

The gene calls are TRBV6-5 and TRBJ1-3, with TRBD1 as a possible D gene (5 bases). The CDR3 loop spans 12 amino acids. Germline V lookup: CDR1 MNHEY, CDR2 SVGAGI. Trimming pared 6 bases from V and 8 bases from J, leaving 11 bases between. The CDR3 spells CASRGGADTIYF. CDR3 bases: TGTGCCAGCAGAGGAGGGGCGGACACCATATATTTT.

The CDR3 loop is CASSARLAGDEQFF. CDR3 DNA: TGTGCCAGCAGCGCTCGACTAGCGGGAGATGAGCAGTTCTTC. V and J are TRBV9 and TRBJ2-1; 12 positions agree with TRBD2. This CDR3 has 14 residues. V lost 3 bases to trimming and J lost 8 bases; unmatched junction nucleotides: 3. The germline gives CDR1 SGDLS, CDR2 YYNGEE.

The chain carries TRBV5-4 and TRBJ1-2; 7 bases align to TRBD1. Germline values: CDR1 SGHNT, CDR2 YYREEE (reference sequence). With V trimmed by 0 bases and J by 6 bases, 11 bases remained unmatched. The CDR3 is 16 residues long. CDR3 sequence: CASSLAGAGGTHGYTF. CDR3 DNA: TGTGCCAGCAGCTTGGCCGGGGCAGGGGGAACCCATGGCTACACCTTC.

The table lists this clone with a count of one. The gene calls are TRBV7-2 and TRBJ2-2, with TRBD1 identical over 7 bases. The V segment lost 0 bases and the J segment 6 bases; nucleotides outside the gene matches: 4. Germline V gene data show CDR1 as SGHTA and CDR2 as FQGNSA. The CDR3 consists of 15 residues. The CDR3 DNA reads TGTGCCAGCAGCTTAGCTAGGGGGCGGGCCGGGGAGCTGTTTTTT. It translates to CASSLARGRAGELFF. The full variable domain, rest sourced from reference TRBV7-2 and TRBJ2-2, is GAGVSQSPSNKVTEKGKDVELRCDPISGHTALYWYRQSLGQGLEFLIYFQGNSAPDKSGLPSDRFSAERTGGSVSTLTIQRTQQEDSAVYLCASSLARGRAGELFFGEGSRLTVL.

The V gene is TRBV28, the J gene TRBJ2-7; D gene unclear. Per the germline V gene, CDR1 is MDHEN and CDR2 is SYDVKM. The CDR3 has 12 amino acids. V shed 4 bases and J shed 6 bases, with 10 bases lying between them. The CDR3 bases are TGTGCCAGCAGTTCTGGGCAGTCCGAGCAGTACTTC. It specifies CASSSGQSEQYF. The entire variable domain, with the rest obtained from reference TRBV28 and TRBJ2-7, is as follows: DVKVTQSSRYLVKRTGEKVFLECVQDMDHENMFWYRQDPGLGLRLIYFSYDVKMKEKGDIPEGYSVSREKKERFSLILESASTNQTSMYLCASSSGQSEQYFGPGTRLTVT.

The CDR3: CASSQRRGEQYF. For the CDR3, the DNA is TGTGCCAGCAGCCAACGCAGGGGCGAGCAGTACTTC. The chain employs TRBV7-2 and TRBJ2-7; a possible D gene is TRBD1 (6 bases). CDR3 size: 12 residues. Germline loops: CDR1 SGHTA, CDR2 FQGNSA. With 5 bases removed from V and 6 bases from J, the gap between germline ends came to 11 bases.

This chain joins TRBV6-5 and TRBJ1-3, with D unclear. The CDR3 contains 15 residues. Germline V CDR1 and CDR2: MNHEY, SVGAGI. V dropped 2 bases and J dropped 0 bases, with 8 bases sitting between them. This CDR3 reads CASSYTGRSGNTIYF. The CDR3 nucleotides are TGTGCCAGCAGTTACACTGGGCGCTCTGGAAACACCATATATTTT.

This chain links TRBV19 with TRBJ2-7; 11 positions agree with TRBD2. The CDR3 is 14 residues long. The junction had 4 bases not matched to a gene; V was cut back by 6 bases and J by 3 bases. CDR1 is LNHDA, CDR2 SQIVND, per germline (reference sequence). The CDR3 protein is CASSLGTSGYEQYF. CDR3 nucleotide sequence: TGTGCCAGTAGCCTCGGGACTAGCGGCTACGAGCAGTACTTC.

This chain connects TRBV7-2 to TRBJ2-2; D is undetermined. Trimming took off 1 base at V and 0 bases at J, with 9 bases between the two ends. CDR3 length: 16 residues. Germline CDR1 is SGHTA and CDR2 is FQGNSA. CDR3 sequence reads: CASSLGSGSNTGELFF. CDR3 nucleotide sequence: TGTGCCAGCAGCTTAGGTTCAGGATCGAACACCGGGGAGCTGTTTTTT.

The gene calls are TRBV5-1 and TRBJ2-5; 7 bases are a match to TRBD1. V trimming: 1 base; J trimming: 3 bases; junction bases outside the gene matches: 0. The CDR3 totals 13 residues. The germline CDR1 and CDR2 sequences are SGHRS and YFSETQ. The CDR3 here is CASSLTGEETQYF. In nucleotides, the CDR3 is TGCGCCAGCAGCTTGACAGGGGAAGAGACCCAGTACTTC.

CDR3 region: CASSPPQLNTEAFF. In DNA, the CDR3 is TGCGCCAGCAGCCCCCCACAGCTGAACACTGAAGCTTTCTTT. The V gene is TRBV4-1, the J gene TRBJ1-1; D is unresolved. This CDR3 is 14 amino acids long. Germline loops: CDR1 MGHRA, CDR2 YSYEKL. Trimming left V 4 bases short and J 0 bases short, with 9 bases between.